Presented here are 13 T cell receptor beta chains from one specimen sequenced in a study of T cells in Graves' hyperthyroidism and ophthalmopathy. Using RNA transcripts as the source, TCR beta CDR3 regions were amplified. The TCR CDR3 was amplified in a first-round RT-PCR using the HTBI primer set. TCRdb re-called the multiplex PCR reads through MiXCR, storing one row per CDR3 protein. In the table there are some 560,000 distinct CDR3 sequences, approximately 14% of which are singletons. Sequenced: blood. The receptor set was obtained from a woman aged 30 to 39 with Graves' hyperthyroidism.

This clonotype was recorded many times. The CDR3 reads CASTYPRASGSYEQYF. DNA for the CDR3: TGTGCCAGCACCTACCCGCGGGCTAGCGGGAGTTACGAGCAGTACTTC. The rearrangement uses TRBV7-2 and TRBJ2-7, with 10 bases lining up with TRBD2. The CDR3 contains 16 residues. The germline CDR1 and CDR2 sequences are SGHTA and FQGNSA. Trimming removed 7 bases from V and 4 bases from J; junction bases left unmatched: 13.

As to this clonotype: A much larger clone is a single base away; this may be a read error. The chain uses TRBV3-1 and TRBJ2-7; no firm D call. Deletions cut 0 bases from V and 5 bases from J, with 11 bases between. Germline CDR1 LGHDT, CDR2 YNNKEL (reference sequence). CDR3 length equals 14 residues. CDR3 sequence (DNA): TGTGCCAGCAGCCAAGACGTCATGGCCAACGAGCAGTACTTC. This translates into CASSQDVMANEQYF.

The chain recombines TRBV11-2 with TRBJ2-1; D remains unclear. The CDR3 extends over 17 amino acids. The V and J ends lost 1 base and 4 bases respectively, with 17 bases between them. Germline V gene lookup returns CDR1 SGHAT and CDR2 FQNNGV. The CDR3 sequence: CASSLVFRNGSYNEQFF. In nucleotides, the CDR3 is TGTGCCAGCAGCTTAGTTTTTCGTAACGGGTCGTACAATGAGCAGTTCTTC.

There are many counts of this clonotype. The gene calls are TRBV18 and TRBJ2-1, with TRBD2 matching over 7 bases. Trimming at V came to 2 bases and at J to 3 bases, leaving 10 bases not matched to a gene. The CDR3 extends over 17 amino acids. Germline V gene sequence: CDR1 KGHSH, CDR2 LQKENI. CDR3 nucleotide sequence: TGTGCCAGCTCACCAACGAGTCAGCGGGGACTCTACAATGAGCAGTTCTTC. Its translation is CASSPTSQRGLYNEQFF.

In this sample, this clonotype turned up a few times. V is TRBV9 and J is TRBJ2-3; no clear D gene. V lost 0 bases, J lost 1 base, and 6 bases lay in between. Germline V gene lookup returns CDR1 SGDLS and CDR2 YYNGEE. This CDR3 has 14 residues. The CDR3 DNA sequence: TGTGCCAGCAGCGTAGCTTGGGGCACAGATACGCAGTATTTT. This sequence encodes CASSVAWGTDTQYF.

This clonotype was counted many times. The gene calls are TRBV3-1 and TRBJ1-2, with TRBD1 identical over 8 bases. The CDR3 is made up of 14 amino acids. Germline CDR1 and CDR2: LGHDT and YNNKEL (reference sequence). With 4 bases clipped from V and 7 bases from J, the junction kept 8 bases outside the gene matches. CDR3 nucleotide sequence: TGTGCCAGCAGCCCCTCGACTGGACAGGGTGGCTACACCTTC. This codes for CASSPSTGQGGYTF. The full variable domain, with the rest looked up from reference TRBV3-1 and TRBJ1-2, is DTAVSQTPKYLVTQMGNDKSIKCEQNLGHDTMYWYKQDSKKFLKIMFSYNNKELIINETVPNRFSPKSPDKAHLNLHINSLELGDSAVYFCASSPSTGQGGYTFGSGTRLTVV.

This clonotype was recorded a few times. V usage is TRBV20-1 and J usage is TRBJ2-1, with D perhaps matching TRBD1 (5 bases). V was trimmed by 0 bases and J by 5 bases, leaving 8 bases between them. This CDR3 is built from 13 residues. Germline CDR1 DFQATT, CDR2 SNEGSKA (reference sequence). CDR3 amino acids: CSAREGPDNEQFF. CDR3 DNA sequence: TGCAGTGCTAGAGAGGGGCCTGACAATGAGCAGTTCTTC.

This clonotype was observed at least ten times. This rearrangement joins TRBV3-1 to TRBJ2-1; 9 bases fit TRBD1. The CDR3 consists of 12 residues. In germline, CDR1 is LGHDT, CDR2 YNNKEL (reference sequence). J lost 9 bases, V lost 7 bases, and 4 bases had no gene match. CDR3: CASTLTGGEQFF. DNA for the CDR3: TGTGCCAGCACCTTGACAGGGGGTGAGCAGTTCTTC.

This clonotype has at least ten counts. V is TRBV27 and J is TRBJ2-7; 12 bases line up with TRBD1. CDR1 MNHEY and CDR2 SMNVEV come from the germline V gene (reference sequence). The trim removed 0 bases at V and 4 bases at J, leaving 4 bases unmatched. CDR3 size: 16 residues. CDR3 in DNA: TGTGCCAGCAGTTTATCGGGACAGGGGGCGAATTACGAGCAGTACTTC. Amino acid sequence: CASSLSGQGANYEQYF.

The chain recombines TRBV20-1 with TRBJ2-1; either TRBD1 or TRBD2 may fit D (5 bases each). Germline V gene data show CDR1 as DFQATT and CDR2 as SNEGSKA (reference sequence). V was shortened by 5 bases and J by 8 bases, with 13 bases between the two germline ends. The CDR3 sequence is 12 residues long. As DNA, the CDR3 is TGCAGTGCTCGGGCCGGGGCGTATGAGCAGTTCTTC. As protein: CSARAGAYEQFF.

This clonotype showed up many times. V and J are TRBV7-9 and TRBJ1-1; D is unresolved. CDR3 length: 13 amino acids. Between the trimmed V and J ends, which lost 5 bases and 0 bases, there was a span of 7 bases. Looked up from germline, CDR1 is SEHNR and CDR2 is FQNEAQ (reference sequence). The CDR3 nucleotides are TGTGCCAGCAGCCTTCAAATGAACACTGAAGCTTTCTTT. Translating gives CASSLQMNTEAFF.

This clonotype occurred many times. This CDR3 reads CASSDPGSTDTQYF. In nucleotides, the CDR3 is TGTGCCAGCAGTGACCCCGGGAGCACAGATACGCAGTATTTT. The chain uses TRBV6-1 and TRBJ2-3, with D uncertain. Deletions cut 3 bases from V and 0 bases from J, with 7 bases between. CDR1 and CDR2 from the germline V gene are MNHNS and SASEGT. The CDR3 sequence is 14 residues long.

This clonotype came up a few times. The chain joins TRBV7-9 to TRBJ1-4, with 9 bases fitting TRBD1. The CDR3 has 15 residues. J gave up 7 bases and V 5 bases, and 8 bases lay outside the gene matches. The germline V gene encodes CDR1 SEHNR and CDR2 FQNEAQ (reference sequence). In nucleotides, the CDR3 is TGTGCCAGCAGCCCGCCGACAGGGGGTTTTGAAAAACTGTTTTTT. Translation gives CASSPPTGGFEKLFF.